This T cell receptor (beta chain) was identified during a study of CD8 T cells in Susac syndrome. Study as a whole: Patients with Susac syndrome were therapy-naive, treated with corticosteroids, or treated with intravenous immunoglobulin alone when blood was collected. The study, taken as a whole, reports: Peak Susac CD8+ clonal expansion was seen in TEMRA cells and active patients.

V lost 10 bases to trimming and J lost 3 bases; unmatched junction nucleotides: 4. Per the germline V gene, CDR1 is LGHNT and CDR2 is FRNRAP. The CDR3 length is 13 residues. This clonotype was counted once. Antigen specificity is unknown. It was with random hexamers that roughly 0.45 to 1 ug RNA was reverse transcribed. TCRdb called the immunoSEQ multiplex PCR reads again in MiXCR, with one record for every CDR3 protein. The repertoire includes around 81,000 distinct CDR3 sequences, about 93% of them detected once, and around 0.94% sits in the top ten. Sequencing input: CD8+ T cells from PBMCs. The source is a human donor with Susac syndrome. The chain recombines TRBV12-5 with TRBJ2-3; TRBD2 agrees at 10 bases. The CDR3 DNA is TGTGCTATGGCGACTAGCGGGACAGATACGCAGTATTTT. The encoded protein is CAMATSGTDTQYF.